Presented here are 15 T cell receptor beta chains from one specimen sequenced in a study of T cell repertoires in cytomegalovirus infection. TCRdb ran MiXCR on the reads and lists one entry per CDR3 protein. The sample contains roughly 250,000 distinct CDR3 sequences, more than 9% of which appear only once. Sequenced sample: PBMCs. The receptor source for this set is a human donor in good health (CMV status not recorded). Some clones in this sample may be carry-over from other donors' samples.

The rearrangement links TRBV20-1 to TRBJ2-3; 8 bases are shared with TRBD2. V shed 4 bases and J 4 bases; nucleotides not matched to a gene: 7. The CDR3 consists of 14 residues. Germline V gene lookup returns CDR1 DFQATT and CDR2 SNEGSKA (reference sequence). In nucleotides, the CDR3 is TGCAGTGCTACCCGGGAGGGGGGCCCAGATACGCAGTATTTT. It specifies CSATREGGPDTQYF.

This clonotype was seen a few times. J is TRBJ2-1 and V is TRBV19; 12 bases align to TRBD1. From germline, CDR1 is LNHDA and CDR2 SQIVND (reference sequence). V was clipped by 5 bases and J by 9 bases; unmatched bases: 8. CDR3 length: 15 residues. For the CDR3, the DNA is TGTGCCAGTAGTGATCCCGGGACAGGGGGCGGTGAGCAGTTCTTC. Translating it yields CASSDPGTGGGEQFF.

This clonotype was counted a single time. The chain recombines TRBV5-1 with TRBJ2-5; TRBD1 matches 7 bases. Germline values: CDR1 SGHRS, CDR2 YFSETQ. J lost 2 bases, V lost 4 bases, and 8 bases had no gene match. The CDR3 runs to 15 residues. CDR3 bases: TGCGCCAGCAGCCAAGACGGGACAGCACAAGAGACCCAGTACTTC. It yields the protein CASSQDGTAQETQYF.

This clonotype was detected a few times. The chain uses TRBV6-5 and TRBJ2-7; D uncertain. The germline CDR1 and CDR2 sequences are MNHEY and SVGAGI. Between the trimmed V and J ends, which lost 5 bases and 4 bases, there was a span of 15 bases. CDR3 size: 14 residues. CDR3 DNA sequence: TGTGCCAGCAGTCCCACCGGGCTCCGGTACGAGCAGTACTTC. Amino acids: CASSPTGLRYEQYF.

This clonotype was seen ten or more times. CDR3 loop: CASSLAYGGLNTEAFF. As DNA, the CDR3 is TGTGCCAGCAGCTTAGCTTACGGGGGGCTGAACACTGAAGCTTTCTTT. The chain combines TRBV7-8 with TRBJ1-1; perhaps TRBD1 as D (6 bases). The CDR3 totals 16 residues. Germline V gene data show CDR1 as SGHVS and CDR2 as FQNEAQ. Trimming took 0 bases from V and 0 from J, leaving 11 bases between them.

This clonotype was recorded many times. The V call is TRBV6-1, the J call TRBJ2-2; TRBD1 agrees at 11 bases. Germline-derived CDR1 and CDR2 are MNHNS and SASEGT. This CDR3 has 16 amino acids. The V segment lost 3 bases and the J segment 5 bases; nucleotides outside the gene matches: 5. The CDR3: CASSERTGGQTGELFF. As DNA, the CDR3 is TGTGCCAGCAGTGAGAGGACAGGGGGCCAAACCGGGGAGCTGTTTTTT.

This clonotype was seen a handful of times. The genes are TRBV6-1 and TRBJ2-7, with D possibly matching TRBD1 (5 bases). Germline V CDR1 and CDR2: MNHNS, SASEGT. The CDR3 extends over 13 amino acids. V was cut by 10 bases and J by 1 base, with 14 bases left in between. The CDR3 is CATSGAGSYEQYF. CDR3 DNA: TGTGCCACCTCTGGGGCAGGATCCTACGAGCAGTACTTC.

The gene calls are TRBV2 and TRBJ2-2, with 8 bases identical to TRBD2. The CDR3 is 15 amino acids. V shed 8 bases, J shed 0 bases, and the junction held 5 bases outside the gene matches. Germline V gene data show CDR1 as SNHLY and CDR2 as FYNNEI. The CDR3 region is CASRYSGTNTGELFF. The CDR3 DNA reads TGTGCCAGCCGATATAGCGGGACGAACACCGGGGAGCTGTTTTTT. The full variable domain, with the rest looked up from reference TRBV2 and TRBJ2-2, is EPEVTQTPSHQVTQMGQEVILRCVPISNHLYFYWYRQILGQKVEFLVSFYNNEISEKSEIFDDQFSVERPDGSNFTLKIRSTKLEDSAMYFCASRYSGTNTGELFFGEGSRLTVL.

This clonotype came up many times. The V call is TRBV6-1, the J call TRBJ1-2, with 7 bases matching TRBD1. In germline, CDR1 is MNHNS, CDR2 SASEGT. The junction had 6 bases not matched to a gene; V was cut back by 4 bases and J by 10 bases. CDR3 length: 12 residues. The CDR3 DNA reads as TGTGCCAGCAGTGTGGAGGGACAGATCTACACCTTC. This encodes CASSVEGQIYTF.

At least ten counts were recorded for this clonotype. The rearrangement links TRBV27 to TRBJ2-5; TRBD1 agrees at 8 bases. The V gene end was trimmed by 5 bases and the J gene end by 4 bases; junction bases not matched to a gene: 9. CDR3 length equals 15 residues. The V gene's germline CDR1 is MNHEY and CDR2 SMNVEV (reference sequence). The CDR3 spells CASSQWTGPGETQYF. The CDR3 region has the DNA TGTGCCAGCAGTCAGTGGACAGGGCCCGGAGAGACCCAGTACTTC.

This clonotype was recorded once. This chain joins TRBV2 and TRBJ2-2, with TRBD1 identical over 8 bases. Germline-derived CDR1 and CDR2 are SNHLY and FYNNEI. V lost 1 base to trimming and J lost 6 bases; unmatched junction nucleotides: 1. The CDR3 loop spans 14 amino acids. The CDR3 DNA is TGTGCCAGCAGTGAAGGGACAGGGTCCGGGGAGCTGTTTTTT. Its translation is CASSEGTGSGELFF. The whole variable domain, filled in from reference TRBV2 and TRBJ2-2, reads EPEVTQTPSHQVTQMGQEVILRCVPISNHLYFYWYRQILGQKVEFLVSFYNNEISEKSEIFDDQFSVERPDGSNFTLKIRSTKLEDSAMYFCASSEGTGSGELFFGEGSRLTVL.

This clonotype was detected many times. The chain carries TRBV7-2 and TRBJ2-7, with D maybe TRBD2 (5 bases). The V and J ends lost 4 bases and 6 bases respectively, with 10 bases between them. The CDR3 has 12 residues. Germline V gives CDR1 SGHTA, CDR2 FQGNSA. DNA of the CDR3: TGTGCCAGCAGCTACGGGGTCGCCGAGCAGTACTTC. As protein: CASSYGVAEQYF.

This clonotype was observed many times. This CDR3 reads CASSPGTSHYEQYF. The CDR3 region has the DNA TGTGCCAGCAGTCCCGGGACTAGTCACTACGAGCAGTACTTC. The chain employs TRBV28 and TRBJ2-7, with TRBD2 identical over 8 bases. The CDR3 has 14 residues. V dropped 5 bases and J dropped 3; count of bases not matched to a gene: 6. CDR1 is MDHEN and CDR2 is SYDVKM in the germline V gene.

Only a few counts were recorded for this clonotype. This chain joins TRBV3-1 and TRBJ2-7; D unclear. This CDR3 comprises 16 residues. V lost 4 bases, J lost 0 bases, and 16 bases lay in between. In germline, CDR1 is LGHDT, CDR2 YNNKEL (reference sequence). The CDR3: CASSRSAARDSYEQYF. In DNA, the CDR3 is TGTGCCAGCAGCCGAAGCGCGGCGCGAGACTCCTACGAGCAGTACTTC.

Ten or more counts support this clonotype. The rearrangement joins TRBV6-1 to TRBJ2-6; no definite D call. Trimming left V 4 bases short and J 4 bases short, with 14 bases between. Germline values: CDR1 MNHNS, CDR2 SASEGT. The CDR3 has 16 residues. DNA of the CDR3: TGTGCCAGCAGTGTCGGAGTCCCCGTGGGGGCCAACGTCCTGACTTTC. As protein: CASSVGVPVGANVLTF.